Shown below are 32 T cell receptor beta chains from a single sample sequenced in a study of blood T cell repertoires in COVID-19. Method: immunoSEQ multiplex PCR; TCRdb's copy keeps in-frame clones and lacks some. The data hold 200,000 to 250,000 clones, with 84% observed a single time. Sequences were obtained from peripheral blood. Receptors originate from an elderly woman with COVID-19, enrolled during active disease.

V usage is TRBV2 and J usage is TRBJ2-6; possible D gene TRBD1, 5 bases. CDR1 is SNHLY, CDR2 FYNNEI, per germline. Trimming took off 6 bases at V and 0 bases at J, with 12 bases between the two ends. The CDR3 contains 16 residues. CDR3: CASRRQLISGANVLTF. CDR3 nucleotides: TGTGCCAGCAGGAGACAGCTGATCTCTGGGGCCAACGTCCTGACTTTC.

The V call is TRBV4-3, the J call TRBJ2-5; 7 nucleotides agree with TRBD2. Unmatched junction bases numbered 4, after V lost 3 bases and J lost 6 bases. Germline CDR1 reads LGHNA; CDR2 reads YSLEER. This CDR3 is built from 13 residues. The CDR3 protein is CASSQQGGQTQYF. The CDR3 nucleotides are TGCGCCAGCAGCCAGCAGGGAGGGCAGACCCAGTACTTC.

J is TRBJ1-6 and V is TRBV6-5, with TRBD1 matching over 9 bases. V shed 9 bases, J shed 6 bases, and the junction held 6 bases outside the gene matches. CDR3 length equals 14 residues. CDR1 MNHEY and CDR2 SVGAGI come from the germline V gene. The DNA of the CDR3 is TGTGCCAGTACTGCGGGACAGGGTAATTCACCCCTCCACTTT. As protein: CASTAGQGNSPLHF.

This chain connects TRBV7-2 to TRBJ2-7; 8 bases line up with TRBD2. Trimming took 1 base from V and 7 from J; bases not matched to a gene: 9. Germline CDR1 and CDR2: SGHTA and FQGNSA. This CDR3 comprises 15 residues. This CDR3 reads CASSLEGLGPVEQYV. The CDR3 nucleotides read TGTGCCAGCAGCTTAGAGGGACTAGGGCCAGTGGAGCAGTACGTC.

The chain is built from TRBV18 and TRBJ2-7, with TRBD2 as a possible D gene (6 bases). There are 12 residues in the CDR3. Trimming pared 2 bases from V and 5 bases from J, leaving 7 bases between. CDR1 is KGHSH and CDR2 is LQKENI in the germline V gene. CDR3 nucleotide sequence: TGTGCCAGCTCACCAACGGGGGACGAGCAGTACGTC. Its translation: CASSPTGDEQYV.

Only one count was recorded for this clone. This chain joins TRBV7-2 and TRBJ1-5; no reliable D call. Germline-derived CDR1 and CDR2 are SGHTA and FQGNSA. The CDR3 extends over 14 amino acids. Trimming pared 1 base from V and 11 bases from J, leaving 15 bases between. The DNA of the CDR3 is TGTGCCAGCAGCTTAGAAGCGAACGCTTGGGCCCAGCATTTT. Its translation: CASSLEANAWAQHF.

The chain carries TRBV5-1 and TRBJ1-6, with D maybe TRBD1 (5 bases). Trimming took 3 bases from V and 5 from J, leaving 12 bases between them. The length of the CDR3 is 15 residues. The germline V gene has CDR1 SGHRS and CDR2 YFSETQ. The CDR3 sequence is CASSSEGQNNSPLHF. The CDR3 coding sequence is TGCGCCAGCAGCTCCGAAGGACAAAATAATTCACCCCTCCACTTT.

The chain uses TRBV7-2 and TRBJ2-4; the match to TRBD2 covers 10 bases. The CDR3 length is 14 residues. V shed 6 bases, J shed 7 bases, and the junction held 6 bases outside the gene matches. Germline V gene data show CDR1 as SGHTA and CDR2 as FQGNSA. The CDR3 DNA follows: TGTGCCAGCAGTTTTATGGGACTAGCGAACATTCAGTACTTC. Its protein product is CASSFMGLANIQYF.

The chain uses TRBV18 and TRBJ1-2, with 11 bases matching TRBD1. The CDR3 loop spans 15 amino acids. CDR1 and CDR2 (germline): KGHSH, LQKENI. The V segment lost 4 bases and the J segment 5 bases; nucleotides outside the gene matches: 6. The CDR3 loop reads CASSRTGQGEYGYTF. In DNA form, the CDR3 reads TGTGCCAGCTCACGAACGGGACAGGGGGAGTATGGCTACACCTTC.

V and J are TRBV6-6 and TRBJ1-5; D is uncertain. The CDR3 is 11 amino acids. Germline assignment: CDR1 MNHNY and CDR2 SVGAGI (reference sequence). V lost 5 bases and J 5 bases, leaving 4 bases between the germline ends. The CDR3 DNA reads as TGTGCCAGCAGTCGCGATCAGCCCCAGCATTTT. Translated: CASSRDQPQHF.

The chain joins TRBV6-4 to TRBJ2-1; 11 positions agree with TRBD2. Germline V gene data show CDR1 as MRHNA and CDR2 as SNTAGT. J lost 6 bases, V lost 4 bases, and 5 bases had no gene match. CDR3 length equals 15 residues. CDR3 coding DNA: TGTGCCAGCAGTGTGGGACTAGCGGCGGTCAATGAGCAGTTCTTC. Translated: CASSVGLAAVNEQFF.

The chain carries TRBV25-1 and TRBJ1-1; 7 bases line up with TRBD1. The CDR3 length is 12 residues. CDR1 MGHDK and CDR2 SYGVNS come from the germline V gene. The J segment lost 5 bases and the V segment lost 5 bases, leaving 2 bases of the junction unmatched. CDR3 nucleotides: TGTGCCAGCAGTAGGGGGCGTACTGAAGCTTTCTTT. As protein: CASSRGRTEAFF. Full variable domain (remainder filled in from reference TRBV25-1 and TRBJ1-1): EADIYQTPRYLVIGTGKKITLECSQTMGHDKMYWYQQDPGMELHLIHYSYGVNSTEKGDLSSESTVSRIRTEHFPLTLESARPSHTSQYLCASSRGRTEAFFGQGTRLTVV.

The CDR3 loop reads CATSRSGTGGNEKLFF. The CDR3 DNA follows: TGTGCCACCAGCCGTAGCGGGACAGGGGGGAATGAAAAACTGTTTTTT. The chain couples TRBV15 to TRBJ1-4, with 11 bases lining up with TRBD1. Germline loops: CDR1 LNHNV, CDR2 YYDKDF (reference sequence). The V and J ends lost 5 bases and 5 bases, in that order; junction bases with no gene match: 7. CDR3 length: 16 amino acids.

This rearrangement joins TRBV18 to TRBJ1-1, with TRBD1 identical over 9 bases. CDR1 is KGHSH, CDR2 LQKENI, per germline. Unmatched junction bases numbered 6, after V lost 4 bases and J lost 6 bases. The CDR3 is 14 residues long. CDR3 bases: TGTGCCAGCTCACAGGACAGGGGTAGCGCTGAAGCTTTCTTT. Its translation is CASSQDRGSAEAFF.

V gene TRBV6-5 combines with J gene TRBJ2-3; the match to TRBD2 covers 8 bases. This CDR3 contains 14 residues. V lost 9 bases and J lost 2; bases outside the gene matches: 7. Per germline, CDR1 MNHEY and CDR2 SVGAGI. The CDR3 region has the DNA TGTGCCAGTGGACGGGGGGGCCTCACAGATACGCAGTATTTT. It specifies CASGRGGLTDTQYF.

The rearrangement links TRBV2 to TRBJ1-2; no firm D call. Germline assignment: CDR1 SNHLY and CDR2 FYNNEI. CDR3 length equals 14 residues. V lost 4 bases, J lost 4 bases, and 13 bases lay in between. CDR3 nucleotides: TGTGCCAGCAGTGTATACAGCAGCGGCTATGGCTACACCTTC. It translates to CASSVYSSGYGYTF.

CDR3 amino acids: CASSPNSGQANNEQFF. The CDR3 bases are TGTGCCAGCTCACCAAATTCAGGACAGGCTAACAATGAGCAGTTCTTC. The chain recombines TRBV18 with TRBJ2-1; 7 positions agree with TRBD1. CDR1 is KGHSH and CDR2 is LQKENI in the germline V gene. This CDR3 has 16 residues. V lost 2 bases to trimming and J lost 5 bases; unmatched junction nucleotides: 9.

The gene calls are TRBV2 and TRBJ1-6; 7 nucleotides align to TRBD1. J lost 6 bases, V lost 6 bases, and 5 bases had no gene match. The V gene's germline CDR1 is SNHLY and CDR2 FYNNEI. The CDR3 has 14 amino acids. The CDR3 loop is CASRMTGINSPLHF. CDR3 coding DNA: TGTGCCAGCAGGATGACAGGGATTAATTCACCCCTCCACTTT. Full variable domain (remainder filled in from reference TRBV2 and TRBJ1-6): EPEVTQTPSHQVTQMGQEVILRCVPISNHLYFYWYRQILGQKVEFLVSFYNNEISEKSEIFDDQFSVERPDGSNFTLKIRSTKLEDSAMYFCASRMTGINSPLHFGNGTRLTVT.

The rearrangement links TRBV5-1 to TRBJ2-1, with D tentatively TRBD1 (6 bases). The CDR3 extends over 14 amino acids. Germline CDR1 is SGHRS and CDR2 is YFSETQ. V was pared by 2 bases and J by 3 bases, with 9 bases between. In nucleotides, the CDR3 is TGCGCCAGCAGCTTCGGACAGCGCTACAATGAGCAGTTCTTC. This sequence encodes CASSFGQRYNEQFF.

The CDR3 DNA is TGTGCCAGCAGCCCGCAAACGGCAGGGGCCCAGTACTTC. It encodes CASSPQTAGAQYF. The J gene is TRBJ2-5, the V gene TRBV7-9; D possibly corresponds to TRBD1 (6 bases). Between the trimmed V and J ends, which lost 5 bases and 9 bases, there was a span of 16 bases. Germline lookup yields CDR1 SEHNR and CDR2 FQNEAQ (reference sequence). The CDR3 is 13 amino acids.

The CDR3 bases are TGTGCCAGGAGGGGACAGGGGGCGTATGGCTACACCTTC. This gives the protein CARRGQGAYGYTF. This sequence joins TRBV2 and TRBJ1-2; 12 bases are shared with TRBD1. The CDR3 runs to 13 residues. Losses at the gene ends were 9 bases for V and 5 bases for J; bases not matched to a gene: 4. Germline CDR1 SNHLY, CDR2 FYNNEI.

The V gene is TRBV2, the J gene TRBJ1-1; 11 bases are a match to TRBD1. With V trimmed by 5 bases and J by 4 bases, 3 bases remained unmatched. This CDR3 comprises 14 residues. Looked up from germline, CDR1 is SNHLY and CDR2 is FYNNEI. CDR3 nucleotides: TGTGCCAGCAGTTCGGACAGGGGGCCCACTGAAGCTTTCTTT. It yields the protein CASSSDRGPTEAFF.

J is TRBJ1-3 and V is TRBV5-1; TRBD1 agrees at 7 bases. The V gene's germline CDR1 is SGHRS and CDR2 YFSETQ. The trim removed 3 bases at V and 2 bases at J, leaving 5 bases unmatched. The CDR3 is 15 residues long. CDR3 protein: CASSWDSRAGNTIYF. In nucleotides, the CDR3 is TGCGCCAGCAGCTGGGACAGTCGAGCTGGAAACACCATATATTTT.

The rearrangement joins TRBV7-8 to TRBJ1-3; weak D call: TRBD1 (5 bases). Germline CDR1 and CDR2: SGHVS and FQNEAQ. Trimming took 1 base from V and 4 from J, leaving 14 bases between them. The CDR3 is 16 amino acids. CDR3 amino acids: CASSLGVPGSGNTIYF. CDR3 DNA sequence: TGTGCCAGCAGCTTAGGTGTACCAGGGTCGGGAAACACCATATATTTT.

The genes are TRBV3-1 (or the pseudogene TRBV3-2) and TRBJ2-5, with 7 nucleotides matching TRBD1. CDR1 LGHDT and CDR2 YNNKEL come from the germline V gene (reference sequence). The CDR3 runs to 14 residues. V was pared by 4 bases and J by 2 bases, with 4 bases of the junction left unmatched. The CDR3 coding sequence is TGTGCCAGCAGCCGACGACAGGGACAAGAGACCCAGTACTTC. Its protein product is CASSRRQGQETQYF.

The CDR3 protein is CASSAFGTSGDEQFF. CDR3 bases: TGTGCCAGCAGCGCATTCGGGACTAGCGGAGATGAGCAGTTCTTC. V is TRBV9 and J is TRBJ2-1; 11 bases match TRBD2. Losses at the gene ends were 3 bases for V and 8 bases for J; bases not matched to a gene: 7. The CDR3 consists of 15 residues. The germline CDR1 and CDR2 sequences are SGDLS and YYNGEE.

The chain carries TRBV28 and TRBJ2-7; 7 positions match TRBD1. This CDR3 is built from 14 residues. V shed 6 bases, J shed 0 bases, and the junction held 5 bases outside the gene matches. Germline loops: CDR1 MDHEN, CDR2 SYDVKM. The CDR3 loop is CASRPGQSSYEQYV. CDR3 nucleotides: TGTGCCAGCAGACCGGGACAGAGCTCCTACGAGCAGTACGTC.

The V call is TRBV4-3, the J call TRBJ2-3; D ambiguous. The CDR3 contains 13 residues. The germline V gene has CDR1 LGHNA and CDR2 YSLEER. Between the trimmed V and J ends, which lost 0 bases and 10 bases, there was a span of 11 bases. CDR3: CASSQEVSSPQYF. CDR3 coding DNA: TGCGCCAGCAGCCAAGAAGTCTCTAGTCCGCAGTATTTT.

The rearrangement joins TRBV29-1 to TRBJ2-5; D might be TRBD1 (6 bases). V dropped 2 bases and J dropped 5 bases, with 12 bases sitting between them. The CDR3 has 13 amino acids. CDR1 is SQVTM, CDR2 ANQGSEA, per germline. The CDR3 region is CSVESQGWETQYF. The CDR3, as DNA: TGCAGCGTTGAAAGTCAGGGGTGGGAGACCCAGTACTTC.

This clone was counted once. The V call is TRBV9, the J call TRBJ2-5; D unresolved. The CDR3 has 15 amino acids. Deletions cut 0 bases from V and 1 base from J, with 10 bases between. The V gene's germline CDR1 is SGDLS and CDR2 YYNGEE. Here the CDR3 DNA reads TGTGCCAGCAGCGTAGCCACAGCCCCCCAAGAGACCCAGTACTTC. Its translation: CASSVATAPQETQYF. Looking up the rest from reference TRBV9 and TRBJ2-5 gives the full variable domain: DSGVTQTPKHLITATGQRVTLRCSPRSGDLSVYWYQQSLDQGLQFLIQYYNGEERAKGNILERFSAQQFPDLHSELNLSSLELGDSALYFCASSVATAPQETQYFGPGTRLLVL.

The rearrangement uses TRBV27 and TRBJ2-1, with D perhaps matching TRBD1 (6 bases). The CDR3 has 14 residues. CDR1 and CDR2 (germline): MNHEY, SMNVEV (reference sequence). V lost 6 bases and J lost 7, with 16 bases in between. The CDR3 region has the DNA TGTGCCAGCAGAGGGACATCTCTAGGGAATGAGCAGTTCTTC. It codes for CASRGTSLGNEQFF.

This clone was seen more than once but under ten times. The V and J genes are TRBV5-1 and TRBJ1-4; D uncertain. The V gene's germline CDR1 is SGHRS and CDR2 YFSETQ. This CDR3 is 14 amino acids long. With 3 bases removed from V and 7 bases from J, the gap between germline ends came to 13 bases. The CDR3 region has the DNA TGCGCCAGCAGCTCCGGCGGGCAGCTTGAAAAACTGTTTTTT. This sequence encodes CASSSGGQLEKLFF.